These 24 T cell receptor beta chains came from one sample sequenced in a study of CD8+CD57+ T cells in acquired aplastic anemia. The TCR beta profiling, which covered VDJ combination and CDR3 sequence, was carried out using genomic DNA as the template. TCRdb re-analysed the reads in MiXCR, keeping a single row per CDR3 protein. The table shows around 33,000 distinct CDR3 sequences, with around three quarters occurring only once. The sample comprised sorted CD4+, CD8+, or CD8+CD57+ T cells (not recorded which) from PBMCs. These receptor sequences come from a human donor in good health, serving as a control.

The V and J genes are TRBV2 and TRBJ1-2; D perhaps matches TRBD1 (5 bases). This CDR3 is built from 13 residues. Trimming took off 7 bases at V and 4 bases at J, with 13 bases between the two ends. CDR1 is SNHLY, CDR2 FYNNEI, per germline. CDR3 sequence reads: CASTGYETYGYTF. For the CDR3, the DNA is TGTGCCAGCACAGGGTATGAGACCTATGGCTACACCTTC. The variable domain in full, completed from reference TRBV2 and TRBJ1-2, reads EPEVTQTPSHQVTQMGQEVILRCVPISNHLYFYWYRQILGQKVEFLVSFYNNEISEKSEIFDDQFSVERPDGSNFTLKIRSTKLEDSAMYFCASTGYETYGYTFGSGTRLTVV.

The CDR3 region has the DNA TGTGCCAGTAGCTTCGACAGGCTGTCCTACGAGCAGTACTTC. It yields the protein CASSFDRLSYEQYF. The chain is built from TRBV19 and TRBJ2-7; D is perhaps TRBD1 (6 bases). Per the germline V gene, CDR1 is LNHDA and CDR2 is SQIVND (reference sequence). The CDR3 is made up of 14 amino acids. V was clipped by 6 bases and J by 1 base, with 13 bases between them. Full variable domain (rest looked up from reference TRBV19 and TRBJ2-7): DGGITQSPKYLFRKEGQNVTLSCEQNLNHDAMYWYRQDPGQGLRLIYYSQIVNDFQKGDIAEGYSVSREKKESFPLTVTSAQKNPTAFYLCASSFDRLSYEQYFGPGTRLTVT.

Within the sample, this clonotype is medium-sized. The chain joins TRBV2 to TRBJ2-3, with a tentative D call TRBD1 (5 bases). This CDR3 region has 15 residues. Germline CDR1 is SNHLY and CDR2 is FYNNEI. Trimming pared 3 bases from V and 4 bases from J, leaving 14 bases between. CDR3 nucleotide sequence: TGTGCCAGCAGTGATAATCTTCCAGGGTCAGATACGCAGTATTTT. Translated: CASSDNLPGSDTQYF.

This clonotype was found once. This chain links TRBV19 with TRBJ1-4; D call uncertain. CDR1 is LNHDA and CDR2 is SQIVND in the germline V gene (reference sequence). Trimming cost V 2 bases and J 4 bases, with 8 bases left between them. The CDR3 length is 14 residues. The CDR3 bases are TGTGCCAGTAGTATAAGATGGGTTAATGAAAAACTGTTTTTT. It codes for CASSIRWVNEKLFF.

The CDR3 reads CATSRELDNEQFF. In DNA, the CDR3 is TGTGCCACCAGCAGAGAACTAGACAATGAGCAGTTCTTC. The rearrangement uses TRBV15 and TRBJ2-1; tentative D call: TRBD2 (5 bases). This CDR3 comprises 13 residues. The germline CDR1 and CDR2 sequences are LNHNV and YYDKDF (reference sequence). With 0 bases removed from V and 5 bases from J, the gap between germline ends came to 5 bases.

This CDR3 is CASSLGTGRNEKLFF. The CDR3 coding sequence is TGTGCCAGCAGCTTAGGGACAGGGAGAAATGAAAAACTGTTTTTT. This chain links TRBV7-7 with TRBJ1-4, with 8 bases identical to TRBD1. Trimming cost V 1 base and J 5 bases; bases outside gene matches: 3. The CDR3 contains 15 residues. Germline-derived CDR1 and CDR2 are SSHAT and FNYEAQ (reference sequence). Based on the CDR3 plus reference TRBV7-7 and TRBJ1-4, the full variable domain is GAGVSQSPRYKVTKRGQDVTLRCDPISSHATLYWYQQALGQGPEFLTYFNYEAQPDKSGLPSDRFSAERPEGSISTLTIQRTEQRDSAMYRCASSLGTGRNEKLFFGSGTQLSVL.

The chain is built from TRBV10-3 and TRBJ1-2; 8 nucleotides match TRBD1. With V trimmed by 10 bases and J by 8 bases, 12 bases remained unmatched. CDR1 is ENHRY and CDR2 is SYGVKD in the germline V gene. The CDR3 consists of 13 residues. The CDR3 region has the DNA TGTGCCAGCCAAGGGGACAGGTCTTCAGGCTACACCTTC. Its protein is CASQGDRSSGYTF.

The chain is built from TRBV2 and TRBJ2-7; perhaps TRBD1 as D (5 bases). The CDR3 runs to 13 residues. From germline, CDR1 is SNHLY and CDR2 FYNNEI. Deletions cut 9 bases from V and 2 bases from J, with 14 bases between. Here the CDR3 DNA reads TGTGCCAGTAAACCCCAGGGAACCTACGAGCAGTACGTC. It yields the protein CASKPQGTYEQYV.

This CDR3 is CSVELAGGPETQYF. The DNA for the CDR3 is TGCAGCGTTGAGCTAGCGGGGGGGCCGGAGACCCAGTACTTC. The rearrangement links TRBV29-1 to TRBJ2-5; 12 bases agree with TRBD2. CDR3 size: 14 residues. J lost 5 bases, V lost 3 bases, and 4 bases had no gene match. In germline, CDR1 is SQVTM, CDR2 ANQGSEA.

The rearrangement links TRBV19 to TRBJ2-7, with D maybe TRBD2 (6 bases). The CDR3 has 15 amino acids. V lost 2 bases to trimming and J lost 6 bases, with 17 bases between them. Germline CDR1 reads LNHDA; CDR2 reads SQIVND (reference sequence). The CDR3 coding sequence is TGTGCCAGTAGTATACGAGGTAGTGGGGGGAGCGAGCAGTACTTC. It specifies CASSIRGSGGSEQYF.

On this clonotype itself: At one end, the junction sequence differs from germline, possibly due to a read error. This sequence joins TRBV5-6 and TRBJ1-2; perhaps TRBD1 as D (5 bases). CDR3 size: 12 residues. Germline CDR1 SGHDT, CDR2 YYEEEE. CDR3 in amino acids: CASSLGQSIYTF. DNA for the CDR3: TGTGCCAGCAGCTTGGGACAGAGCATCTACACTTTC.

The gene calls are TRBV24-1 and TRBJ2-7, with 9 bases fitting TRBD1. Germline CDR1 reads KGHDR; CDR2 reads SFDVKD. V was pared by 9 bases and J by 2 bases, with 10 bases of the junction left unmatched. The CDR3 covers 15 residues. The CDR3 DNA reads as TGTGCCACCCACGGAAGGGACAGGGTGACCTACGAGCAGTACTTC. Its translation: CATHGRDRVTYEQYF.

This clonotype was found a few times. V and J are TRBV19 and TRBJ1-1; 7 bases agree with TRBD1. The CDR3 spans 15 residues. V gave up 6 bases and J gave up 3 bases; unmatched junction bases: 10. The germline CDR1 and CDR2 sequences are LNHDA and SQIVND (reference sequence). The CDR3 DNA follows: TGTGCCAGTAGCCCCTGGGAGGGGGCGGACACTGAAGCTTTCTTT. This translates into CASSPWEGADTEAFF.

This clonotype is medium-sized within its sample. The chain has TRBV7-6 and TRBJ1-1; TRBD1 is a possible D gene (6 bases). Germline CDR1 SGHVS, CDR2 FNYEAQ. V shed 1 base and J shed 5 bases, with 11 bases lying between them. This CDR3 has 14 residues. In DNA form, the CDR3 reads TGTGCCAGCAGCTTAGGAGGGGGAGGGACTGAAGCTTTCTTT. This encodes CASSLGGGGTEAFF. Full variable domain (missing parts from reference TRBV7-6 and TRBJ1-1): GAGVSQSPRYKVTKRGQDVALRCDPISGHVSLYWYRQALGQGPEFLTYFNYEAQQDKSGLPNDRFSAERPEGSISTLTIQRTEQRDSAMYRCASSLGGGGTEAFFGQGTRLTVV.

The rearrangement uses TRBV10-3 and TRBJ1-1; a weak D match, TRBD1 (6 bases). The CDR3 has 16 amino acids. CDR1 is ENHRY and CDR2 is SYGVKD in the germline V gene. V dropped 0 bases and J dropped 2 bases, with 13 bases sitting between them. For the CDR3, the DNA is TGTGCCATCAGTGAGTCCCGACAGGCTACAAACACTGAAGCTTTCTTT. This codes for CAISESRQATNTEAFF.

In DNA form, the CDR3 reads TGTGCCAGCAAGGCGGGGACTAGCACAGATACGCAGTATTTT. Translated, it gives CASKAGTSTDTQYF. This chain uses TRBV7-9 with TRBJ2-3; weak D call: TRBD2 (6 bases). This CDR3 is built from 14 residues. In germline, CDR1 is SEHNR, CDR2 FQNEAQ (reference sequence). V was clipped by 7 bases and J by 0 bases, with 11 bases between them.

This chain uses TRBV10-3 with TRBJ2-7; D is unresolved. Per the germline V gene, CDR1 is ENHRY and CDR2 is SYGVKD. V was pared by 7 bases and J by 1 base, with 8 bases between. CDR3 size: 12 residues. In DNA, the CDR3 is TGTGCCATCAAAGCAGCATCCTACGAGCAGTACTTC. Translating it yields CAIKAASYEQYF.

This clonotype was seen just once. The chain is built from TRBV29-1 and TRBJ1-1; D unclear. This CDR3 spans 15 amino acids. V lost 4 bases and J 0 bases, leaving 15 bases between the germline ends. Germline CDR1 and CDR2: SQVTM and ANQGSEA. The CDR3 DNA reads as TGCAGCGTTGGTCCGGGCTGGGGAATGAACACTGAAGCTTTCTTT. Translated, it gives CSVGPGWGMNTEAFF.

The chain joins TRBV20-1 to TRBJ2-7; D gene uncertain. V was clipped by 2 bases and J by 0 bases, with 11 bases between them. CDR1 DFQATT and CDR2 SNEGSKA come from the germline V gene (reference sequence). The CDR3 covers 14 residues. For the CDR3, the DNA is TGCAGTGCTAGAACCCTCTGGGACTCCTACGAGCAGTACTTC. It specifies CSARTLWDSYEQYF.

The chain is built from TRBV7-9 and TRBJ2-7; D unclear. V lost 1 base, J lost 4 bases, and 11 bases lay in between. Looked up from germline, CDR1 is SEHNR and CDR2 is FQNEAQ (reference sequence). The CDR3 length is 14 residues. CDR3 coding DNA: TGTGCCAGCAGCTTAGAGGTAGAATTATACGAGCAGTACTTC. It yields the protein CASSLEVELYEQYF.

There are a few counts of this clonotype. The V and J genes are TRBV5-1 and TRBJ1-2; D call uncertain. Germline V gene lookup returns CDR1 SGHRS and CDR2 YFSETQ. This CDR3 has 15 amino acids. V shed 1 base and J shed 1 base, with 11 bases lying between them. DNA of the CDR3: TGCGCCAGCAGCTTGCGTTCGGACGATAACTATGGCTACACCTTC. It specifies CASSLRSDDNYGYTF.

This chain connects TRBV11-2 to TRBJ2-5; D is unclear. The length of the CDR3 is 14 residues. Per germline, CDR1 SGHAT and CDR2 FQNNGV. Between the trimmed V and J ends, which lost 5 bases and 2 bases, there was a span of 12 bases. CDR3 nucleotide sequence: TGTGCCAGCAGCCTCGGACGGCGGCAAGAGACCCAGTACTTC. Residues: CASSLGRRQETQYF. The entire variable domain, with the rest obtained from reference TRBV11-2 and TRBJ2-5, is as follows: EAGVAQSPRYKIIEKRQSVAFWCNPISGHATLYWYQQILGQGPKLLIQFQNNGVVDDSQLPKDRFSAERLKGVDSTLKIQPAKLEDSAVYLCASSLGRRQETQYFGPGTRLLVL.

The chain is built from TRBV20-1 and TRBJ2-7; D may be TRBD1 (5 bases). In germline, CDR1 is DFQATT, CDR2 SNEGSKA (reference sequence). V lost 6 bases, J lost 3 bases, and 18 bases lay in between. The CDR3 totals 14 residues. CDR3 coding DNA: TGCAGTGCGGTACTGGGTAGGGGCCACTACGAGCAGTACTTC. It translates to CSAVLGRGHYEQYF.

CDR3 in amino acids: CASSWGSGGTYEQYF. The CDR3 coding sequence is TGTGCCAGCAGCTGGGGGTCAGGGGGTACCTACGAGCAGTACTTC. This sequence joins TRBV7-6 and TRBJ2-7; 7 bases line up with TRBD1. CDR3 length: 15 amino acids. The germline V gene encodes CDR1 SGHVS and CDR2 FNYEAQ. With V trimmed by 4 bases and J by 2 bases, 8 bases remained unmatched.